These 19 T cell receptor beta chains were all obtained from the same sample, sequenced in a study of T cells in localized non-small cell lung cancer. Generated by immunoSEQ multiplex PCR, the TCRdb table keeps only in-frame clones and is missing some. The sample holds more than 15,000 clones, more than 75% seen once. The sample was peripheral blood, taken before any cancer treatment. These receptors all stem from a male donor at least 60 years old with stage I lung adenocarcinoma.

V is TRBV28 and J is TRBJ2-1; D gene uncertain. V was shortened by 5 bases and J by 3 bases, with 8 bases between the two germline ends. This CDR3 is built from 13 residues. The V gene's germline CDR1 is MDHEN and CDR2 SYDVKM. This chain's CDR3 is CASSTGNYNEQFF. In nucleotides, the CDR3 is TGTGCCAGCAGTACCGGAAACTACAATGAGCAGTTCTTC.

The chain combines TRBV7-9 with TRBJ1-4; TRBD1 agrees at 8 bases. This CDR3 contains 14 residues. V lost 5 bases, J lost 8 bases, and 7 bases stayed unmatched. Germline V gives CDR1 SEHNR, CDR2 FQNEAQ (reference sequence). The CDR3: CASSKDRAREKLFF. CDR3 in DNA: TGTGCCAGCAGCAAGGACAGGGCCCGCGAAAAACTGTTTTTT.

This chain joins TRBV6-1 and TRBJ2-7, with TRBD2 matching over 12 bases. Germline V lookup: CDR1 MNHNS, CDR2 SASEGT. This CDR3 comprises 15 residues. Trimming cost V 6 bases and J 3 bases; bases outside gene matches: 6. The CDR3, as DNA: TGTGCCAGCAGCGAGACTAGCGGGGGATTCTACGAGCAGTACTTC. Its protein is CASSETSGGFYEQYF.

This chain joins TRBV19 and TRBJ1-5, with 7 bases aligning to TRBD1. V gave up 6 bases and J gave up 5 bases; unmatched junction bases: 7. The CDR3 runs 14 residues. Germline CDR1 is LNHDA and CDR2 is SQIVND (reference sequence). The CDR3 DNA follows: TGTGCCAGTAGGCGACAGGGCGGGGATCAGCCCCAGCATTTT. Its translation is CASRRQGGDQPQHF.

This clone was recorded only once. The chain uses TRBV7-2 and TRBJ2-1; a possible D gene is TRBD2 (6 bases). The CDR3 covers 14 residues. Germline lookup yields CDR1 SGHTA and CDR2 FQGNSA. The ends were cut back, 10 bases at V and 3 bases at J, with 16 bases in the middle. The CDR3 DNA is TGTGCCATCCGAAAGACGGGGGTCTACAATGAGCAGTTCTTC. This encodes CAIRKTGVYNEQFF.

The genes are TRBV13 and TRBJ1-2, with 7 positions matching TRBD1. CDR1 is PRHDT and CDR2 is FYEKMQ in the germline V gene (reference sequence). CDR3 length: 14 amino acids. Trimming at V came to 4 bases and at J to 9 bases, leaving 11 bases not matched to a gene. The CDR3 nucleotides are TGTGCCAGCAGCTCCATGACAGGGATGATGAGCTACACCTTC. Encoded protein: CASSSMTGMMSYTF.

The chain links TRBV27 to TRBJ1-4; D call uncertain. V lost 5 bases and J lost 5, with 15 bases in between. The CDR3 is 15 residues long. Per the germline V gene, CDR1 is MNHEY and CDR2 is SMNVEV (reference sequence). The CDR3 nucleotides are TGTGCCAGCAGTGTATTCCCGAATATAAATGAAAAACTGTTTTTT. This codes for CASSVFPNINEKLFF.

The chain joins TRBV5-8 to TRBJ1-3; D is unresolved. The CDR3 is 15 amino acids. Trimming shortened V by 4 bases and J by 0 bases, and 11 bases separated the two germline ends. The germline CDR1 and CDR2 sequences are SGHTS and YDEGEE. This chain's CDR3 is CASSDLLGSGNTIYF. Here the CDR3 DNA reads TGTGCCAGCAGCGACCTCTTAGGCTCTGGAAACACCATATATTTT.

The chain employs TRBV5-1 and TRBJ2-5; 8 positions match TRBD1. The end of the DNA aligns better with TRBJ2-7, so the J call may be wrong. CDR3 size: 16 residues. CDR1 SGHRS and CDR2 YFSETQ come from the germline V gene. The CDR3 bases are TGCGCCAGCAGCTTGGGACAGGGGAGTGAAACCTACGAGCAGTACTTC. Its protein is CASSLGQGSETYEQYF.

This chain links TRBV4-2 with TRBJ2-3, with D tentatively TRBD1 (5 bases). The germline gives CDR1 LGHNA, CDR2 YNFKEQ. The ends were cut back, 1 base at V and 0 bases at J, with 11 bases in the middle. This CDR3 region has 16 residues. CDR3 sequence reads: CASSQAVDSSTDTQYF. As DNA, the CDR3 is TGTGCCAGCAGCCAAGCGGTCGACAGTAGCACAGATACGCAGTATTTT.

The chain uses TRBV27 and TRBJ2-2; a possible D gene is TRBD1 (7 bases). V dropped 8 bases and J dropped 0 bases, with 10 bases sitting between them. The CDR3 sequence is 14 residues long. The germline CDR1 and CDR2 sequences are MNHEY and SMNVEV (reference sequence). CDR3 residues: CASRGTANTGELFF. As DNA, the CDR3 is TGTGCCAGCCGGGGGACAGCGAACACCGGGGAGCTGTTTTTT.

This sequence joins TRBV30 and TRBJ1-1; weak D call: TRBD1 (6 bases). Germline-derived CDR1 and CDR2 are GTSNPN and SVGIG (reference sequence). The CDR3 runs 13 residues. V lost 2 bases and J 5 bases, leaving 12 bases between the germline ends. The CDR3 nucleotides are TGTGCCTGGAGTACGCAGGGGAGGACTGAAGCTTTCTTT. It specifies CAWSTQGRTEAFF.

This chain links TRBV28 with TRBJ1-5; possibly TRBD1 for D (6 bases). There are 16 residues in the CDR3. Trimming shortened V by 2 bases and J by 2 bases, and 13 bases separated the two germline ends. Germline CDR1 reads MDHEN; CDR2 reads SYDVKM. CDR3: CASSLMLQGGNQPQHF. DNA of the CDR3: TGTGCCAGCAGTTTAATGCTACAGGGAGGCAATCAGCCCCAGCATTTT.

This rearrangement joins TRBV7-9 to TRBJ2-7; no firm D call. This CDR3 region has 15 residues. Germline V gene lookup returns CDR1 SEHNR and CDR2 FQNEAQ (reference sequence). Trimming removed 3 bases from V and 3 bases from J, with 15 bases in between. CDR3 DNA sequence: TGTGCCAGCAGCTTGGGGTCCGGCAGGCTCTACGAGCAGTACTTC. Encoded protein: CASSLGSGRLYEQYF.

The chain has TRBV4-2 and TRBJ2-3, with 16 bases lining up with TRBD2. Germline V lookup: CDR1 LGHNA, CDR2 YNFKEQ. CDR3 length equals 20 residues. V trimming: 3 bases; J trimming: 0 bases; junction bases outside the gene matches: 9. CDR3 in amino acids: CASSQGTSGGASYSTDTQYF. The CDR3 bases are TGTGCCAGCAGCCAGGGGACTAGCGGGGGGGCCTCCTATAGCACAGATACGCAGTATTTT.

The chain carries TRBV28 and TRBJ2-7; TRBD1 agrees at 11 bases. The V and J ends lost 7 bases and 1 base, in that order; junction bases with no gene match: 9. CDR3 length: 16 amino acids. Germline V lookup: CDR1 MDHEN, CDR2 SYDVKM. In DNA form, the CDR3 reads TGTGCCAGCACCAAAATGGGACAGGGGGGTTCCTACGAGCAGTACTTC. This encodes CASTKMGQGGSYEQYF.

The rearrangement uses TRBV18 and TRBJ2-2; 8 bases fit TRBD1. J was trimmed by 2 bases and V by 2 bases; bases with no gene match: 7. The CDR3 extends over 17 amino acids. Germline CDR1 reads KGHSH; CDR2 reads LQKENI. This CDR3 reads CASSPDNRGSNTGELFF. The CDR3 DNA follows: TGTGCCAGCTCACCAGACAACAGGGGGTCCAACACCGGGGAGCTGTTTTTT.

This chain joins TRBV2 and TRBJ1-1; D is uncertain. Per the germline V gene, CDR1 is SNHLY and CDR2 is FYNNEI. V dropped 3 bases and J dropped 1 base, with 6 bases sitting between them. This CDR3 is built from 13 residues. The CDR3 DNA is TGTGCCAGCAGTGATACAGCGAACACTGAAGCTTTCTTT. It translates to CASSDTANTEAFF.

The V and J genes are TRBV15 and TRBJ2-5, with TRBD2 matching 10 bases. The CDR3 covers 14 residues. Germline CDR1 is LNHNV and CDR2 is YYDKDF (reference sequence). V gave up 7 bases and J gave up 4 bases; unmatched junction bases: 6. The CDR3, as DNA: TGTGCCACCACCACAGCGGGGGGGCGAGAGACCCAGTACTTC. It specifies CATTTAGGRETQYF.